The rows below give T cell receptor beta chains drawn from one sample of a study of T cells in Graves' hyperthyroidism and ophthalmopathy. TCRdb reprocessed the multiplex PCR reads with MiXCR, giving one entry per CDR3 protein. The repertoire holds approximately 330,000 distinct CDR3 sequences, with around a sixth as singletons. The specimen was blood. These receptors all stem from a woman in her 50s with Graves' hyperthyroidism. The CDR3 runs from the conserved cysteine through the conserved F or W. D genes are given only for firm matches. Clone size is stated in some rows and not others, as once, few, many or a class when expanded.

CDR3 protein	CDR3 DNA	V gene	D gene	clone size	J gene
CASSPGSGSLYNEQFF	TGTGCCAGCAGCCCGGGTAGCGGCTCTCTCTACAATGAGCAGTTCTTC	TRBV9	-	-	TRBJ2-1
CASSLGRRVDAGNTIYF	TGTGCCAGCAGCTTAGGACGTAGGGTTGATGCTGGAAACACCATATATTTT	TRBV7-8	-	-	TRBJ1-3
CASSYTSGRMDNEQFF	TGTGCCAGCAGTTATACTAGCGGGAGGATGGACAATGAGCAGTTCTTC	TRBV28	TRBD2	-	TRBJ2-1
CASSLGGAGPQDTQYF	TGTGCCAGCAGCCTCGGGGGGGCGGGCCCCCAAGATACGCAGTATTTT	TRBV11-2	TRBD2	many	TRBJ2-3
CASSLVKREQFF	TGTGCCAGCAGCTTAGTCAAGAGGGAGCAGTTCTTC	TRBV7-8	-	once	TRBJ2-1
CSASRDSSYEQYF	TGCAGTGCTAGTAGAGACAGTTCCTACGAGCAGTACTTC	TRBV20-1	-	many	TRBJ2-7
CASSQEQYNEQFF	TGTGCCAGCAGCCAAGAACAGTACAATGAGCAGTTCTTC	TRBV14	-	many	TRBJ2-1
CSARQVLDLSSQYF	TGCAGTGCTAGACAGGTTCTGGACTTGAGCAGTCAGTACTTC	TRBV20-1	-	-	TRBJ2-4
CASSLDSGMNTEAFF	TGTGCCAGCAGCTTAGATTCGGGCATGAACACTGAAGCTTTCTTT	TRBV11-2	-	many	TRBJ1-1
CASTHHDRYTEAFF	TGTGCCAGTACTCACCACGACCGGTACACTGAAGCTTTCTTT	TRBV19	-	-	TRBJ1-1
CASSLEARFTRNTIYF	TGTGCCAGCAGCTTAGAGGCTAGGTTCACCCGGAACACCATATATTTT	TRBV7-9	-	many	TRBJ1-3
CSARWAGVLETQYF	TGCAGTGCTAGGTGGGCGGGAGTGTTGGAGACCCAGTACTTC	TRBV20-1	TRBD2	-	TRBJ2-5
CASSPFSGGAMVQFF	TGTGCCAGCAGCCCCTTTAGCGGGGGGGCGATGGTGCAGTTCTTC	TRBV12-3/TRBV12-4	TRBD2	many	TRBJ2-1
CANSSGTGVYEQYF	TGCGCCAACAGCTCAGGGACAGGAGTCTACGAGCAGTACTTC	TRBV5-1	TRBD1	-	TRBJ2-7
CASGPKGEETQYF	TGTGCCAGCGGGCCGAAGGGGGAAGAGACCCAGTACTTC	TRBV12-3/TRBV12-4	-	many	TRBJ2-5
CSAREGTGGRDTQYF	TGCAGTGCTAGAGAGGGGACAGGGGGTCGAGATACGCAGTATTTT	TRBV20-1	TRBD1	few	TRBJ2-3
CASSHGRSYGYTF	TGCGCCAGCAGCCACGGACGGAGCTATGGCTACACCTTC	TRBV5-1	-	many	TRBJ1-2
CASSFGQGGTEAFF	TGTGCCAGCAGCTTTGGACAGGGAGGGACTGAAGCTTTCTTT	TRBV5-6	TRBD1	many	TRBJ1-1
CSVEVAASYEQYF	TGCAGCGTTGAGGTAGCGGCCTCCTACGAGCAGTACTTC	TRBV29-1	-	few	TRBJ2-7
CATSKGELRDTQYF	TGTGCCACCAGCAAGGGCGAACTGAGAGATACGCAGTATTTT	TRBV15	-	few	TRBJ2-3
CASSIQGREAFF	TGTGCCAGCAGCATACAGGGACGTGAAGCTTTCTTT	TRBV11-3	-	-	TRBJ1-1
CSVGDSTYEQYF	TGCAGCGTTGGGGACAGTACCTACGAGCAGTACTTC	TRBV29-1	TRBD1	-	TRBJ2-7
CASSLGASGRAGELFF	TGTGCCAGCAGCTTAGGGGCTAGCGGGAGGGCCGGGGAGCTGTTTTTT	TRBV7-2	TRBD2	-	TRBJ2-2
CASSEEGGYNEQFF	TGTGCCAGCAGTGAAGAGGGGGGGTACAATGAGCAGTTCTTC	TRBV2	-	many	TRBJ2-1
CASSTPGGGYTF	TGTGCCAGCAGTACACCAGGGGGCGGCTACACCTTC	TRBV6-1	TRBD1	few	TRBJ1-2
CASRSTGVGSGGMSDTQYF	TGTGCCAGCAGGAGCACCGGGGTCGGTAGCGGGGGGATGTCTGATACGCAGTATTTT	TRBV6-1	TRBD2	many	TRBJ2-3
CASSPDTAGYTF	TGTGCCAGCAGTCCTGACACGGCGGGCTACACCTTC	TRBV28	-	few	TRBJ1-2
CATSGQMGFQETQYF	TGTGCCACCTCCGGGCAGATGGGGTTCCAAGAGACCCAGTACTTC	TRBV6-1	-	-	TRBJ2-5
CASSYGGHTEAFF	TGTGCCAGCAGTTACGGGGGACACACTGAAGCTTTCTTT	TRBV6-5	-	few	TRBJ1-1
CASSSPGVRGENTEAFF	TGTGCCAGCAGCTCACCGGGGGTTCGGGGTGAGAACACTGAAGCTTTCTTT	TRBV7-9	-	-	TRBJ1-1
CSATQGGSGYNEQFF	TGCAGTGCTACCCAGGGAGGGTCGGGGTACAATGAGCAGTTCTTC	TRBV20-1	TRBD2	many	TRBJ2-1
CASSRFAGGADTQYF	TGTGCCAGCAGCCGTTTTGCCGGGGGGGCCGATACGCAGTATTTT	TRBV6-1	TRBD2	-	TRBJ2-3